This record looks at one T cell receptor beta chain sequence and its context. It lacks a known antigen. Base quality data are lacking; no much larger clone is found one base away. The library was generated by the immunoSEQ multiplex PCR assay. TCRdb holds this immuneACCESS table with in-frame rearrangements only. Some clones are missing; in checked studies, unresolved V genes explain under half, and the rest has no known cause. The table for this sample lists a few hundred thousand clones; approximately 95% of them were counted only once. The ten largest clones capture 0.015% to 0.02% of the sample. This entry is derived from a study of shared T cell receptors in the human thymus (dated by TCRdb to the early 2020s). Regarding the study in general: The study investigated the way shared, self-reactive T-cell receptor alpha chains are produced in the human thymus.

The cysteine opens and the phenylalanine closes a CDR3 of 19 amino acids. Only the CDR3 region is kept as DNA, spanning 57 bases read in frame from base 1. V is pruned by 0 bases and J by 1 base, leaving 12 bases of the junction without a gene match. According to the germline V gene, CDR1 reads MDHEN and CDR2 reads SYDVKM. Sequencing used thymocytes. The chain employs TRBV28 and TRBJ2-1; TRBD2 aligns with 7 central bases. The source is a human donor. The CDR3 corresponds to CASSLWSLGSGLSYNEQFF. The DNA reads TGTGCCAGCAGTTTATGGTCCCTGGGTAGCGGGCTTTCCTACAATGAGCAGTTCTTC.